The T cell receptor (beta chain) described here comes from a study of tumour-infiltrating T cells in Burkitt lymphoma. Here immunoSEQ multiplex PCR was the method, and the copy in TCRdb shows in-frame clones only, minus some. The sample lists roughly 15,000 clones; 30% were seen once. V was cut by 2 bases and J by 5 bases, with 9 bases left in between. The CDR3 has 13 residues. Per germline, CDR1 SNHLY and CDR2 FYNNEI. The gene calls are TRBV2 and TRBJ1-1, with D unresolved. Sequencing input: tumor tissue. This clonotype originated in a human donor with diffuse large B-cell lymphoma. In nucleotides, the CDR3 is TGTGCCAGCAGTGAATTGGGAATTACTGAAGCTTTCTTT. Translating gives CASSELGITEAFF.